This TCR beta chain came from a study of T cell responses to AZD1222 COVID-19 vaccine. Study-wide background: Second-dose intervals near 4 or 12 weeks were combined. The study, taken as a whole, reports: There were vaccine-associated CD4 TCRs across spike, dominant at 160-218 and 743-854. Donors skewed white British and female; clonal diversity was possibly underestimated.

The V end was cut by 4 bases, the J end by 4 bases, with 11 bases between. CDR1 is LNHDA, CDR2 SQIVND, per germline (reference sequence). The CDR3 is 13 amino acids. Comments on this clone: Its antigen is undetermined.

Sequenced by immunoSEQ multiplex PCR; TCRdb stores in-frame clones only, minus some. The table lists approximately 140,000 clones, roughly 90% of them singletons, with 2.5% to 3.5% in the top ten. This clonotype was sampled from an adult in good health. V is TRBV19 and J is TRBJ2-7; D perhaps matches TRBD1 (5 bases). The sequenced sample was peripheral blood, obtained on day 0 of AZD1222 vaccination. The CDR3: CASSTGIGYEQYF. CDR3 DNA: TGTGCCAGTAGTACAGGGATAGGGTACGAGCAGTACTTC.